One sample yielded the 27 T cell receptor beta chains listed below, sequenced in a study of T cell responses to AZD1222 COVID-19 vaccine. Sequencing was performed with immunoSEQ multiplex PCR; in TCRdb, only in-frame clones are kept and a portion is missing. The data hold roughly 200,000 clones, with 80% to 95% observed a single time. The sample was peripheral blood, taken 28 days after the second dose of the MenACWY control vaccine. These receptors came from an adult who received the MenACWY meningococcal vaccine as a control.

The chain employs TRBV12-3 or TRBV12-4 and TRBJ1-4; unclear D gene. Deletions cut 6 bases from V and 8 bases from J, with 7 bases between. This CDR3 contains 11 residues. The CDR3 reads CASRDREKLFF. The DNA for the CDR3 is TGTGCCAGCAGGGACCGGGAAAAACTGTTTTTT.

The rearrangement links TRBV29-1 to TRBJ2-1; no definite D call. Germline V gives CDR1 SQVTM, CDR2 ANQGSEA. This CDR3 region has 14 residues. Trimming pared 2 bases from V and 10 bases from J, leaving 18 bases between. The DNA for the CDR3 is TGCAGCGTTGAACCCCCCGGACGTCTCTGGGAGCAGTTCTTC. It is translated as CSVEPPGRLWEQFF.

The J gene is TRBJ1-1, the V gene TRBV3-1 (or the pseudogene TRBV3-2); no clear D. CDR1 is LGHDT, CDR2 YNNKEL, per germline (reference sequence). The germline V and J ends were trimmed by 1 base and 5 bases, with 11 bases remaining between them. The length of the CDR3 is 14 residues. In DNA form, the CDR3 reads TGTGCCAGCAGCCAAGGGCGGACGGGAACTGAAGCTTTCTTT. It translates to CASSQGRTGTEAFF.

The chain couples TRBV29-1 to TRBJ1-1; D not resolved. This CDR3 region has 14 residues. The V gene's germline CDR1 is SQVTM and CDR2 ANQGSEA. V lost 4 bases, J lost 1 base, and 13 bases lay in between. DNA for the CDR3: TGCAGCGTTGTTTCGCAGCAGAGGAACACTGAAGCTTTCTTT. Translation gives CSVVSQQRNTEAFF. Supplemented by reference TRBV29-1 and TRBJ1-1, the full variable domain reads SAVISQKPSRDICQRGTSLTIQCQVDSQVTMMFWYRQQPGQSLTLIATANQGSEATYESGFVIDKFPISRPNLTFSTLTVSNMSPEDSSIYLCSVVSQQRNTEAFFGQGTRLTVV.

This clone was observed a single time. The chain combines TRBV5-1 with TRBJ1-1; D not resolved. Germline V gene sequence: CDR1 SGHRS, CDR2 YFSETQ. The CDR3 totals 13 residues. Trimming pared 5 bases from V and 5 bases from J, leaving 13 bases between. The CDR3 loop is CASSTGGSTEAFF. CDR3 nucleotides: TGCGCCAGCAGTACCGGTGGGAGTACTGAAGCTTTCTTT.

This chain joins TRBV7-9 and TRBJ2-1; D is uncertain. Germline CDR1 reads SEHNR; CDR2 reads FQNEAQ (reference sequence). The CDR3 loop spans 15 amino acids. V lost 2 bases and J 5 bases, leaving 13 bases between the germline ends. This chain's CDR3 is CASSLQSLLNNEQFF. The CDR3 DNA reads as TGTGCCAGCAGCTTACAGTCTCTCCTAAACAATGAGCAGTTCTTC.

This clone came up a few times. This chain links TRBV11-3 with TRBJ1-1; the match to TRBD1 covers 8 bases. Germline CDR1 is SGHNT and CDR2 is YENEEA. The CDR3 has 15 residues. V shed 0 bases and J 1 base; nucleotides not matched to a gene: 1. CDR3 coding DNA: TGTGCCAGCAGCTTAGACAGGGGGCCGAACACTGAAGCTTTCTTT. It codes for CASSLDRGPNTEAFF.

This clone appeared once. The chain links TRBV4-2 to TRBJ2-2; D may be TRBD1 (6 bases). The CDR3 length is 14 residues. V lost 3 bases, J lost 6 bases, and 11 bases lay in between. The germline V gene encodes CDR1 LGHNA and CDR2 YNFKEQ. In DNA, the CDR3 is TGTGCCAGCAGCCAGGATGGACAGCCCGGGGAGCTGTTTTTT. Translated: CASSQDGQPGELFF.

The chain uses TRBV11-2 and TRBJ1-3; tentative D call: TRBD1 (5 bases). The germline V gene encodes CDR1 SGHAT and CDR2 FQNNGV. The V gene lost 4 bases and the J gene lost 0 bases, with 10 bases spanning the gap. The CDR3 has 15 amino acids. The CDR3 region has the DNA TGTGCCAGCAGCTCCCGCGACAGCTCTGGAAACACCATATATTTT. It is translated as CASSSRDSSGNTIYF.

The chain recombines TRBV15 with TRBJ2-3; D unresolved. V was clipped by 0 bases and J by 0 bases, with 10 bases between them. Germline CDR1 and CDR2: LNHNV and YYDKDF (reference sequence). This CDR3 comprises 16 residues. CDR3 in DNA: TGTGCCACCAGCAGAGAACGGTCCCCTAGCACAGATACGCAGTATTTT. This gives the protein CATSRERSPSTDTQYF.

The rearrangement joins TRBV28 to TRBJ2-7; 7 bases are a match to TRBD1. Per germline, CDR1 MDHEN and CDR2 SYDVKM. After removal of 5 bases from V and 3 bases from J, the junction contained 7 bases not matched to a gene. CDR3 length: 14 residues. CDR3 region: CASSNDRARYEQYF. The CDR3 DNA reads as TGTGCCAGCAGTAACGACAGGGCGCGCTACGAGCAGTACTTC.

The J gene is TRBJ1-1, the V gene TRBV7-9, with TRBD1 as a possible D gene (6 bases). The CDR3 is made up of 11 amino acids. Trimming cost V 8 bases and J 5 bases, with 9 bases left between them. CDR1 SEHNR and CDR2 FQNEAQ come from the germline V gene (reference sequence). In DNA form, the CDR3 reads TGTGCCAGCCAGGGGTTAACTGAAGCTTTCTTT. Protein product: CASQGLTEAFF.

The genes are TRBV19 and TRBJ1-5; D unclear. The CDR3 totals 14 residues. Germline V gene data show CDR1 as LNHDA and CDR2 as SQIVND (reference sequence). With 5 bases removed from V and 2 bases from J, the gap between germline ends came to 10 bases. The CDR3 is CASSEGLGNQPQHF. The CDR3 bases are TGTGCCAGTAGTGAGGGCCTAGGCAATCAGCCCCAGCATTTT.

The gene calls are TRBV4-2 and TRBJ1-5; D not resolved. The CDR3 covers 16 residues. V lost 4 bases and J lost 1, with 14 bases in between. CDR1 LGHNA and CDR2 YNFKEQ come from the germline V gene. CDR3 protein: CASSPSISGSNQPQHF. The DNA for the CDR3 is TGTGCCAGCAGCCCGAGTATTTCGGGGAGCAATCAGCCCCAGCATTTT.

This chain joins TRBV23-1 and TRBJ1-2, with D perhaps matching TRBD1 (6 bases). TRBV23-1 is sorted into the ORF group, with uncertain function. CDR3 length: 13 residues. Trimming removed 0 bases at V and 8 bases at J, with 10 bases between. CDR3 protein: CASSQSGARGYTF. CDR3 coding DNA: TGCGCCAGCAGTCAATCGGGGGCGAGGGGCTACACCTTC.

In its sample, this clone was seen once. The chain combines TRBV4-2 with TRBJ1-2; D not certain. The V and J ends lost 0 bases and 5 bases respectively, with 13 bases between them. Germline CDR1 is LGHNA and CDR2 is YNFKEQ. CDR3 length: 15 amino acids. CDR3 in DNA: TGTGCCAGCAGCCAAGATCTCCGGGTCGTATATGGCTACACCTTC. It translates to CASSQDLRVVYGYTF.

This rearrangement joins TRBV6-6 to TRBJ1-4; a possible D gene is TRBD1 (6 bases). Germline-derived CDR1 and CDR2 are MNHNY and SVGAGI (reference sequence). The length of the CDR3 is 14 residues. V shed 1 base and J shed 6 bases, with 9 bases lying between them. CDR3 sequence (DNA): TGTGCCAGCAGTTACTTAAAGGGGGATGAAAAACTGTTTTTT. Translation gives CASSYLKGDEKLFF.

This chain connects TRBV3-1 (or the pseudogene TRBV3-2) to TRBJ1-6, with a weak D call TRBD1 (5 bases). The CDR3 totals 16 residues. The ends were cut back, 2 bases at V and 8 bases at J, with 16 bases in the middle. Germline CDR1 is LGHDT and CDR2 is YNNKEL (reference sequence). The CDR3 here is CASSQSGVLRDSPLHF. In DNA, the CDR3 is TGTGCCAGCAGCCAATCGGGGGTCTTAAGAGATTCACCCCTCCACTTT.

The CDR3 bases are TGTGCCAGCAGCCGGGACGGGACCTATGGCTACACCTTC. Translation: CASSRDGTYGYTF. The rearrangement uses TRBV28 and TRBJ1-2; maybe TRBD1 (5 bases). Trimming left V 6 bases short and J 4 bases short, with 12 bases between. This CDR3 has 13 amino acids. Germline CDR1 and CDR2: MDHEN and SYDVKM.

The chain recombines TRBV9 with TRBJ1-4; no firm D call. The CDR3 sequence is 13 residues long. Deletions cut 4 bases from V and 7 bases from J, with 11 bases between. Germline values: CDR1 SGDLS, CDR2 YYNGEE. The CDR3 DNA sequence: TGTGCCAGCAGCAAACGCGGACGTGAAAAACTGTTTTTT. Its translation: CASSKRGREKLFF. Variable domain in full (rest from reference TRBV9 and TRBJ1-4): DSGVTQTPKHLITATGQRVTLRCSPRSGDLSVYWYQQSLDQGLQFLIQYYNGEERAKGNILERFSAQQFPDLHSELNLSSLELGDSALYFCASSKRGREKLFFGSGTQLSVL.

The rearrangement joins TRBV6-4 to TRBJ1-1; D is perhaps TRBD1 (5 bases). Trimming took off 2 bases at V and 1 base at J, with 8 bases between the two ends. CDR1 is MRHNA, CDR2 SNTAGT, per germline. This CDR3 contains 14 residues. The CDR3 loop reads CASSDRGGNTEAFF. DNA of the CDR3: TGTGCCAGCAGTGACCGGGGGGGGAACACTGAAGCTTTCTTT.

This chain's CDR3 is CASRRGVGSNQPQHF. The DNA for the CDR3 is TGTGCCAGCCGTAGGGGGGTTGGTAGCAATCAGCCCCAGCATTTT. The rearrangement joins TRBV2 to TRBJ1-5, with D perhaps matching TRBD1 (6 bases). The V gene's germline CDR1 is SNHLY and CDR2 FYNNEI. The CDR3 spans 15 residues. V was trimmed by 8 bases and J by 0 bases, leaving 14 bases between them.

CDR3 protein: CASRGGEELFF. The CDR3 DNA is TGTGCCAGTCGAGGGGGCGAGGAGCTGTTTTTT. The chain is built from TRBV9 and TRBJ2-2, with 7 bases identical to TRBD1. Trimming cost V 8 bases and J 10 bases; bases outside gene matches: 5. The CDR3 spans 11 residues. Germline-derived CDR1 and CDR2 are SGDLS and YYNGEE.

The CDR3 DNA reads as TGTGCCAGCAGCTTAGGAATAGGGGACGGCTACACCTTC. Encoded protein: CASSLGIGDGYTF. The chain uses TRBV7-2 and TRBJ1-2, with a weak D call TRBD1 (5 bases). Trimming took off 1 base at V and 8 bases at J, with 11 bases between the two ends. The CDR3 has 13 residues. Germline-derived CDR1 and CDR2 are SGHTA and FQGNSA.

CDR3 sequence: CASSFTGGLNIQYF. CDR3 in DNA: TGTGCCAGCAGTTTTACAGGGGGCTTAAACATTCAGTACTTC. The chain joins TRBV28 to TRBJ2-4; 9 bases line up with TRBD1. The CDR3 is 14 amino acids. The junction had 3 bases not matched to a gene; V was cut back by 3 bases and J by 6 bases. Per germline, CDR1 MDHEN and CDR2 SYDVKM.

The chain couples TRBV7-9 to TRBJ1-1; D gene ambiguous. Looked up from germline, CDR1 is SEHNR and CDR2 is FQNEAQ (reference sequence). The length of the CDR3 is 12 residues. Trimming pared 10 bases from V and 1 base from J, leaving 10 bases between. For the CDR3, the DNA is TGTGCCACCCGTGGATGGAACACTGAAGCTTTCTTT. It translates to CATRGWNTEAFF.

V is TRBV9 and J is TRBJ1-2; D is unclear. With 5 bases removed from V and 8 bases from J, the gap between germline ends came to 13 bases. The CDR3 extends over 12 amino acids. Germline V gives CDR1 SGDLS, CDR2 YYNGEE. The CDR3 DNA follows: TGTGCCAGCAGTACCTTCGGAGGCGGCTACACCTTC. Protein: CASSTFGGGYTF.